The 2 T cell receptor beta chains reported below all come from one sample, sequenced in a study of vaccination and CD4 T cells after COVID-19. Indicated treatment: roughly ten-day PBMC culture with coronavirus spike peptide pools or control peptides (ViraFEST assay). An Oncomine TCR Beta short-read assay was used to sequence the DNA from cultured CD4+ T cells. TCRdb called the PCR reads again in MiXCR, with one record for every CDR3 protein. The profile covers 13,000 or so distinct CDR3 sequences, with roughly 60% appearing a single time and approximately 17% taken by the ten largest. No antigen has been assigned to these receptors. The material was cultured CD4+ T cells from blood, obtained after SARS-CoV-2 vaccination. Receptors were obtained from a human donor with COVID-19.

This clonotype was seen a few times. The chain has TRBV24-1 and TRBJ1-5, with D tentatively TRBD1 (5 bases). CDR1 and CDR2 (germline): KGHDR, SFDVKD. Trimming pared 0 bases from V and 5 bases from J, leaving 16 bases between. The CDR3 extends over 17 amino acids. This CDR3 is CATSDLGLRGGDQPQHF. CDR3 nucleotides: TGTGCCACCAGTGATTTGGGCTTACGGGGCGGGGATCAGCCCCAGCATTTT.

The J gene is TRBJ2-5, the V gene TRBV9; D remains ambiguous. The CDR3 consists of 14 residues. Looked up from germline, CDR1 is SGDLS and CDR2 is YYNGEE. Trimming left V 0 bases short and J 5 bases short, with 11 bases between. This chain's CDR3 is CASSVADFGETQYF. CDR3 nucleotides: TGTGCCAGCAGCGTAGCCGATTTTGGGGAGACCCAGTACTTC.